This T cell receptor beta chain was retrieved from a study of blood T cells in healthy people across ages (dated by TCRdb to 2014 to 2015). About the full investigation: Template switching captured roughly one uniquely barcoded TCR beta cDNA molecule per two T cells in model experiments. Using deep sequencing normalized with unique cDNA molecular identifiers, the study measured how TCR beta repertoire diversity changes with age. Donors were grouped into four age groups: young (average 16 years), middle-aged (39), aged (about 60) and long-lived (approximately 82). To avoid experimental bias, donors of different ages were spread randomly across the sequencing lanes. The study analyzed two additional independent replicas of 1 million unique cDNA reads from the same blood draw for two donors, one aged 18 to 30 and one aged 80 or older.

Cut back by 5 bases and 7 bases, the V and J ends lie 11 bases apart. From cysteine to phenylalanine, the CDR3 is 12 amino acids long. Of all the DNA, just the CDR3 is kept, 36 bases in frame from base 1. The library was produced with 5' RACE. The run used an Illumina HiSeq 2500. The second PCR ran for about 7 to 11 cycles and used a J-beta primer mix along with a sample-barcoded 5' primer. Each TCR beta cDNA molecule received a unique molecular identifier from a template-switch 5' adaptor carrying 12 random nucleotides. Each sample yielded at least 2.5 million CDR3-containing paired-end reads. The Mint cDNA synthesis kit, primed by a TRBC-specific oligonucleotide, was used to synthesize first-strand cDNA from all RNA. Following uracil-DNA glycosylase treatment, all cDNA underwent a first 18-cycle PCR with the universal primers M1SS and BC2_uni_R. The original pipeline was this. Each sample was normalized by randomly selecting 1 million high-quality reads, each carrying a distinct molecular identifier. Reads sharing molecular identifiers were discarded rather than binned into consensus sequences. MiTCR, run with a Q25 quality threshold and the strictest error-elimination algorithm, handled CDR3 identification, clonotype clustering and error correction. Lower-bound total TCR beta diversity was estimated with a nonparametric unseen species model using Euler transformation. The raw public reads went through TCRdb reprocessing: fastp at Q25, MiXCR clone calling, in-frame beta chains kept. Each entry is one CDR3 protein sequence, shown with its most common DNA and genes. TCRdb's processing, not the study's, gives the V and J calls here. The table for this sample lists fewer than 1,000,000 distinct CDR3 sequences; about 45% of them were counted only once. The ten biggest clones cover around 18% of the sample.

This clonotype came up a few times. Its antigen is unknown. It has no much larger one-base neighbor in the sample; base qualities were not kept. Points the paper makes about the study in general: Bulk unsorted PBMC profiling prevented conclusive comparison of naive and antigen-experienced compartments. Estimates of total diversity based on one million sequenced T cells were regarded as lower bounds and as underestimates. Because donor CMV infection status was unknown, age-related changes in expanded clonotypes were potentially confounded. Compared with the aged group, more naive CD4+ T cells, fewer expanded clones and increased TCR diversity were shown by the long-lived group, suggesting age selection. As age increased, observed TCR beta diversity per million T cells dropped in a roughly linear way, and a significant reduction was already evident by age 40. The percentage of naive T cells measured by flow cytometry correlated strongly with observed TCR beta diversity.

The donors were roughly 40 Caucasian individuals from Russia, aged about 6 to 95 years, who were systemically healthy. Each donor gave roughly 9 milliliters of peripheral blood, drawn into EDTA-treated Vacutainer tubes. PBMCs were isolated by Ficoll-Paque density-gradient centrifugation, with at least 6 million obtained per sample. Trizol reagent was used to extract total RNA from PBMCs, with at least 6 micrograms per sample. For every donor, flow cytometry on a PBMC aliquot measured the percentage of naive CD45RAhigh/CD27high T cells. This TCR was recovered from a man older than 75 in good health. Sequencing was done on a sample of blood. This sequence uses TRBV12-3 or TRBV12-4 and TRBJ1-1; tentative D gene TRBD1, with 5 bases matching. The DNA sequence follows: TGTGCCAGCAGTCGGGACGGGGGTGAAGCTTTCTTT. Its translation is CASSRDGGEAFF.